These 15 T cell receptor beta chains were all obtained from the same sample, sequenced in a study of OX40 agonist ivuxolimab in advanced cancers. The table came from immunoSEQ multiplex PCR; TCRdb's copy has only in-frame clones and leaves some out. The top ten clones hold 0.31% of a sample with about 94,000 clones, around 86% of them seen once. The specimen was CD4+ or CD8+ T cells sorted from blood, collected in a trial of the OX40 agonist ivuxolimab. These receptors were collected from an adult with an advanced solid tumor such as melanoma, head and neck, liver or kidney cancer.

The V and J genes are TRBV5-8 and TRBJ1-2, with D unresolved. CDR3 length equals 14 residues. CDR1 and CDR2 (germline): SGHTS, YDEGEE. V lost 2 bases and J 8 bases, leaving 16 bases between the germline ends. The CDR3 here is CASSFSVGGGGYTF. The CDR3 region has the DNA TGTGCCAGCAGCTTTTCGGTCGGTGGAGGCGGCTACACCTTC.

V gene TRBV9 combines with J gene TRBJ2-1, with a tentative D call TRBD1 (6 bases). The V and J ends lost 0 bases and 7 bases respectively, with 11 bases between them. The CDR3 has 14 amino acids. Germline lookup yields CDR1 SGDLS and CDR2 YYNGEE. CDR3 sequence: CASSVGGRGNEQFF. The DNA of the CDR3 is TGTGCCAGCAGCGTAGGAGGCAGGGGTAATGAGCAGTTCTTC.

This clone was counted a few times. The J gene is TRBJ1-5, the V gene TRBV18; perhaps TRBD1 as D (6 bases). The V end lost 4 bases, the J end lost 3 bases, and 7 bases lay between the germline ends. CDR1 and CDR2 from the germline V gene are KGHSH and LQKENI. The length of the CDR3 is 13 residues. For the CDR3, the DNA is TGTGCCAGCTCACGGACAGCCAATCAGCCCCAGCATTTT. Its translation is CASSRTANQPQHF.

The gene calls are TRBV6-5 and TRBJ1-4; TRBD1 might be the D (5 bases). Per the germline V gene, CDR1 is MNHEY and CDR2 is SVGAGI. With 10 bases removed from V and 6 bases from J, the gap between germline ends came to 15 bases. CDR3 length equals 13 residues. In DNA, the CDR3 is TGTGCCACCAGCGGGGGTGGGGATGAAAAACTGTTTTTT. The encoded protein is CATSGGGDEKLFF.

The V call is TRBV5-4, the J call TRBJ1-4; no clear D gene. The length of the CDR3 is 16 residues. Trimming removed 3 bases at V and 6 bases at J, with 18 bases between. Per the germline V gene, CDR1 is SGHNT and CDR2 is YYREEE (reference sequence). In DNA form, the CDR3 reads TGTGCCAGCAGCTGGTCCCCCCGGCGCCCCCATGAAAAACTGTTTTTT. Residues: CASSWSPRRPHEKLFF.

The chain joins TRBV5-4 to TRBJ2-6; the match to TRBD2 covers 9 bases. There are 20 residues in the CDR3. V lost 4 bases and J lost 1; bases outside the gene matches: 15. In germline, CDR1 is SGHNT, CDR2 YYREEE (reference sequence). CDR3 nucleotides: TGTGCCAGCAGCGGGGGACTAGCCACCGGGGGCGGATCTGGGGCCAACGTCCTGACTTTC. Residues: CASSGGLATGGGSGANVLTF.

The chain employs TRBV7-3 and TRBJ1-6; maybe TRBD1 (6 bases). Trimming took 1 base from V and 4 from J, leaving 11 bases between them. The CDR3 runs to 16 residues. CDR1 and CDR2 from the germline V gene are SGHTA and FQGTGA. Here the CDR3 reads CASSLMHRAYNSPLHF. In nucleotides, the CDR3 is TGTGCCAGCAGCTTAATGCACAGGGCTTATAATTCACCCCTCCACTTT. The full variable domain, in which reference TRBV7-3 and TRBJ1-6 provide the parts outside the CDR3, is GAGVSQTPSNKVTEKGKYVELRCDPISGHTALYWYRQSLGQGPEFLIYFQGTGAADDSGLPNDRFFAVRPEGSVSTLKIQRTERGDSAVYLCASSLMHRAYNSPLHFGNGTRLTVT.

This clone has only a few counts. The J gene is TRBJ2-2, the V gene TRBV19, with 7 bases aligning to TRBD2. The germline CDR1 and CDR2 sequences are LNHDA and SQIVND (reference sequence). This CDR3 is 14 amino acids long. Germline trimming cut 8 bases from V and 2 bases from J; bases unmatched to any gene: 5. In nucleotides, the CDR3 is TGTGCCAGTTCAACGGGGGGAAACACCGGGGAGCTGTTTTTT. Translation gives CASSTGGNTGELFF. The full variable domain, its missing parts supplied by reference TRBV19 and TRBJ2-2, is DGGITQSPKYLFRKEGQNVTLSCEQNLNHDAMYWYRQDPGQGLRLIYYSQIVNDFQKGDIAEGYSVSREKKESFPLTVTSAQKNPTAFYLCASSTGGNTGELFFGEGSRLTVL.

V usage is TRBV6-5 and J usage is TRBJ2-1; D is possibly TRBD2 (5 bases). This CDR3 contains 15 residues. Germline V lookup: CDR1 MNHEY, CDR2 SVGAGI. The V end lost 2 bases, the J end lost 4 bases, and 12 bases lay between the germline ends. The CDR3 here is CASSYEGLGYNEQFF. As DNA, the CDR3 is TGTGCCAGCAGTTACGAGGGCCTGGGGTACAATGAGCAGTTCTTC.

The V call is TRBV12-5, the J call TRBJ1-5; tentative D call: TRBD1 (6 bases). V gave up 1 base and J gave up 4 bases, with 14 bases separating them. Germline loops: CDR1 LGHNT, CDR2 FRNRAP. The CDR3 contains 16 residues. CDR3 nucleotides: TGTGCTAGTGGTTTGGAACAGGGTACATGGAATCAGCCCCAGCATTTT. This sequence encodes CASGLEQGTWNQPQHF. Full variable domain (rest looked up from reference TRBV12-5 and TRBJ1-5): DARVTQTPRHKVTEMGQEVTMRCQPILGHNTVFWYRQTMMQGLELLAYFRNRAPLDDSGMPKDRFSAEMPDATLATLKIQPSEPRDSAVYFCASGLEQGTWNQPQHFGDGTRLSIL.

The V call is TRBV5-1, the J call TRBJ2-2; tentative D call: TRBD2 (6 bases). Trimming left V 5 bases short and J 0 bases short, with 20 bases between. The CDR3 totals 18 residues. From germline, CDR1 is SGHRS and CDR2 YFSETQ. In DNA form, the CDR3 reads TGCGCCAGCAGGGCTGGGTTTGGGGGGACGACGAACACCGGGGAGCTGTTTTTT. Translating it yields CASRAGFGGTTNTGELFF. Using reference TRBV5-1 and TRBJ2-2 for the parts outside the CDR3, the full variable domain is KAGVTQTPRYLIKTRGQQVTLSCSPISGHRSVSWYQQTPGQGLQFLFEYFSETQRNKGNFPGRFSGRQFSNSRSEMNVSTLELGDSALYLCASRAGFGGTTNTGELFFGEGSRLTVL.

The rearrangement links TRBV7-6 to TRBJ2-1; the D gene could be TRBD1 or TRBD2 (5 bases each). The CDR3 is 16 residues long. From germline, CDR1 is SGHVS and CDR2 FNYEAQ. V was cut by 5 bases and J by 0 bases, with 14 bases left in between. The DNA for the CDR3 is TGTGCCAGCAGCCCTCCCGGGACGGCCTCCTACAATGAGCAGTTCTTC. This codes for CASSPPGTASYNEQFF.

The CDR3 protein is CASTGGPGSYNEQFF. The CDR3 coding sequence is TGCGCCAGCACCGGGGGGCCTGGCTCCTACAATGAGCAGTTCTTC. The chain is built from TRBV4-1 and TRBJ2-1, with a tentative D call TRBD2 (7 bases). This CDR3 region has 15 residues. V gave up 7 bases and J gave up 0 bases, with 13 bases separating them. CDR1 is MGHRA, CDR2 YSYEKL, per germline.

The chain recombines TRBV18 with TRBJ1-5, with 9 bases aligning to TRBD1. Germline CDR1 reads KGHSH; CDR2 reads LQKENI. CDR3 length: 15 residues. Losses at the gene ends were 3 bases for V and 7 bases for J; bases not matched to a gene: 7. CDR3 coding DNA: TGTGCCAGCTCACCCAGGACAGGGGTAGGACAGCCCCAGCATTTT. This sequence encodes CASSPRTGVGQPQHF.

The chain has TRBV6-5 and TRBJ2-3; perhaps D is TRBD1 or TRBD2 (6 bases each). The CDR3 extends over 15 amino acids. V was trimmed by 6 bases and J by 3 bases, leaving 16 bases between them. CDR1 MNHEY and CDR2 SVGAGI come from the germline V gene. CDR3 nucleotide sequence: TGTGCCAGCAGCTTATCGGGGGCGCCGACAGATACGCAGTATTTT. It specifies CASSLSGAPTDTQYF.